Listed here is a single T cell receptor beta chain. What it binds is unknown. Repertoires were generated with immunoSEQ multiplex PCR, while TCRdb's copy carries only in-frame clones and drops some. The table lists about 76,000 clones, nearly 90% of them singletons, with approximately 0.19% in the top ten. The sample comes from a study of OX40 agonist ivuxolimab in advanced cancers. Study in general: Partial response was recorded in three patients: one hepatocellular carcinoma and two cutaneous melanoma cases. Broader study findings: The study did not work out the antigen specificity of the expanded peripheral T cells. On average, CD8+ T cells had more expanded clones than CD4+.

CDR1 and CDR2 (germline): SGHRS, YFSETQ. The length of the CDR3 is 15 residues. The ends were cut back, 1 base at V and 6 bases at J, with 16 bases in the middle. V gene TRBV5-1 combines with J gene TRBJ1-1; D remains ambiguous. The sequences come from CD4+ or CD8+ T cells sorted from blood, collected in a trial of the OX40 agonist ivuxolimab. The clonotype originates from an adult with an advanced solid tumor such as melanoma, head and neck, liver or kidney cancer. CDR3 loop: CASSLRRGINPEAFF. The CDR3 DNA follows: TGCGCCAGCAGCTTGAGGAGAGGCATCAACCCTGAAGCTTTCTTT.